This paragraph covers one T cell receptor (beta chain) sequence. This clonotype was counted only a few times. Its antigen remains undetermined. Base qualities are not at hand, and no much larger clone is one base apart. This sample was included in a study of blood T cells in healthy people across ages (dated by TCRdb to the mid-2010s). Regarding the complete study: In model experiments, roughly one uniquely barcoded TCR beta cDNA molecule per two T cells was captured by template switching. Using deep sequencing normalized with unique cDNA molecular identifiers, the study measured how TCR beta repertoire diversity changes with age. The donors were split into four age groups: young (average around 15 years), middle-aged (around 40), aged (approximately 59) and long-lived (roughly 77). Using the same blood draw, the study looked at two additional independent replicas of 1 million unique cDNA reads for two donors, one aged 18 to 30 and the other aged 80 or older. Broad study findings and their caveats: Observed TCR beta diversity per million T cells fell roughly linearly with age, and a significant reduction was already apparent by age around 36. Because donor CMV infection status was unknown, age-related changes in expanded clonotypes were potentially confounded. Bulk unsorted PBMC profiling prevented conclusive comparison of naive and antigen-experienced compartments. The long-lived group showed more naive CD4+ T cells, fewer expanded clones and increased TCR diversity than the aged group, suggesting age selection. Estimates of total diversity based on one million sequenced T cells were considered lower bounds and underestimates. Observed TCR beta diversity correlated strongly with the percentage of naive T cells measured by flow cytometry.

The receptor library was made with 5' RACE. Sequencing relied on an Illumina HiSeq 2500. A second roughly 6 to 12 cycle PCR used a sample-barcoded 5' primer and a J-beta primer mix. Each TCR beta cDNA molecule received a unique molecular identifier from a template-switch 5' adaptor carrying 12 random nucleotides. Each sample yielded at least 2.5 million CDR3-containing paired-end reads. All of the RNA was converted into first-strand cDNA using the Mint cDNA synthesis kit, with a TRBC-specific oligonucleotide serving as the primer. Following uracil-DNA glycosylase treatment, all cDNA underwent a first 18-cycle PCR with the universal primers M1SS and BC2_uni_R. As for the authors' bioinformatics: For normalization, 1 million high-quality reads, each with a distinct molecular identifier, were randomly selected from each sample. Reads with shared molecular identifiers were discarded instead of being binned into consensus sequences. MiTCR, with a Q25 quality threshold and the strictest error-elimination algorithm, was used for CDR3 identification, clonotype clustering and error correction. A nonparametric unseen species model with Euler transformation was used to estimate lower-bound total TCR beta diversity. Using fastp at Q25 and MiXCR, TCRdb reprocessed the public reads and kept productive beta chains. Each record represents a unique CDR3 protein, reported with the most common genes and DNA among its rows. The V and J calls here are based on TCRdb, not the publication. The sample table shows roughly 550,000 distinct CDR3 sequences, and nearly 25% are seen once. The top ten hold 8.7% of the sample.

CDR1 is given as LGHNA and CDR2 as YSLEER, both from the germline V gene. At the junction V is shortened by 0 bases and J by 4 bases, with 22 bases in between. The CDR3 measures 19 amino acids from cysteine to phenylalanine. The retained sequence is limited to the CDR3, 57 bases, with the frame set at the first base. Donors were a few dozen systemically healthy Caucasian individuals from Russia aged roughly 6 to 90 years. Each donor gave 9 to 10 milliliters of peripheral blood, collected into EDTA-treated Vacutainer tubes. PBMCs were isolated by Ficoll-Paque density-gradient centrifugation, with at least 7 million obtained per sample. Trizol reagent was used to extract total RNA from the PBMCs, yielding at least 5.5 micrograms per sample. For every donor, an aliquot of PBMCs went through flow cytometry to measure the percentages of naive CD45RAhigh/CD27high T cells. In addition, the sample was reused for a study of T cells of mothers and their children. The second study, in turn, reports: Nine systemically healthy Caucasian individuals served as donors, namely three mothers together with their six children. cDNA synthesis consumed the entire amount of extracted RNA, loaded at approximately 1.6 ug RNA in each 15 ul reaction. Sample barcodes and 2-4 random nucleotides were added via the M1S primer in the second PCR. Each mother yielded over 9.5 million TCR beta CDR3 reads and each child 3 million or so reads. TCR recombination output is similarly shaped by thymic selection in related and unrelated pairs, with a minor effect exerted by inherited differences. Normalized repertoire overlap was always slightly but never significantly higher in related than unrelated mother-child pairs. No persistent microchimeric T cell clones were detected, at a sensitivity of roughly 96 clones per million clonotypes. Deep NGS was used in the study to compare the TCR beta repertoires of mothers and children and to look for features that separate related mother-child pairs from unrelated individuals. Mothers averaged around 43 +/- 4 years of age and children averaged roughly 11 +/- 4 years. Libraries were sequenced on Illumina HiSeq 2000 with 100+100 nt paired-end reads after adapter ligation with NEBNext reagents. To prevent cross-contamination, the mother and child libraries were prepared a month apart and were sequenced in separate runs. For each donor, between about 500,000 and 2,100,000 distinct TCR beta clonotypes were identified. Naive TCR beta clonotypes were estimated from low-frequency clonotypes matched to each donor's FACS-determined naive share, without sorting.

The TCR originated in a boy aged 10-17 years in good health. The material sequenced was blood. The rearranged segments are TRBV4-3 and TRBJ1-3, with the D gene not confidently named. Read as DNA, the sequence is TGCGCCAGCAGCCAAGATAGCCCGCAGGATTCGTACTTCGGAAACACCATATATTTT. It translates as CASSQDSPQDSYFGNTIYF.